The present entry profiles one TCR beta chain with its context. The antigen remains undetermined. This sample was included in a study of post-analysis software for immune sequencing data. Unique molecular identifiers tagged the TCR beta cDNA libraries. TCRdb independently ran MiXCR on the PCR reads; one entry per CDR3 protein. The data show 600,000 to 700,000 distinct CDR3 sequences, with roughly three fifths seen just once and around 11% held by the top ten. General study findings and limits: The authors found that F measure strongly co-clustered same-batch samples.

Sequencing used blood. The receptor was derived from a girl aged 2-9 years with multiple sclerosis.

The CDR3 sequence: CSARGGAPTEAFF. The CDR3 DNA is TGCAGTGCTAGAGGAGGGGCTCCCACTGAAGCTTTCTTT. The chain has TRBV20-1 and TRBJ1-1; D perhaps matches TRBD1 (5 bases). CDR3 length: 13 residues. Trimming took off 1 base at V and 4 bases at J, with 10 bases between the two ends. Per germline, CDR1 DFQATT and CDR2 SNEGSKA (reference sequence).